This T cell receptor (beta chain) was observed in a study of cytomegalovirus exposure and HLA in healthy donors. The V and J ends lost 6 bases and 3 bases, in that order; junction bases with no gene match: 5. This CDR3 is 13 amino acids long. Germline V lookup: CDR1 MDHEN, CDR2 SYDVKM. Method: immunoSEQ multiplex PCR; TCRdb's copy keeps in-frame clones and lacks some. The sample consists of about 250,000 clones, about 90% of them appearing once. Sequencing input: PBMCs. The source is a young man in good health and CMV-seropositive. The chain joins TRBV28 to TRBJ2-7; 7 bases align to TRBD2. CDR3 residues: CASSNSGRYEQYF. In nucleotides, the CDR3 is TGTGCCAGCAGCAATAGCGGGCGCTACGAGCAGTACTTC.